Presented here are 27 T cell receptor beta chains from one specimen sequenced in a study of technical replicates of blood from a handful of donors. TCRdb keeps only in-frame clones here, not all; method: immunoSEQ multiplex PCR. Among some 87,000 clones listed, around 96% were seen once. Sample: T cells isolated from PBMCs. These receptors came from a human donor in good health.

This rearrangement joins TRBV5-8 to TRBJ1-4, with 10 bases that match TRBD1. After removal of 4 bases from V and 12 bases from J, the junction contained 3 bases not matched to a gene. CDR1 is SGHTS and CDR2 is YDEGEE in the germline V gene. The CDR3 extends over 12 amino acids. CDR3 residues: CASSIDRGQLFF. The CDR3 DNA sequence: TGTGCCAGCAGCATCGACAGGGGGCAACTGTTTTTT.

The chain links TRBV5-6 to TRBJ1-1; weak D call: TRBD1 (6 bases). This CDR3 region has 16 residues. Germline assignment: CDR1 SGHDT and CDR2 YYEEEE. V was cut by 1 base and J by 1 base, with 14 bases left in between. The CDR3 spells CASSLFSGAGNTEAFF. As DNA, the CDR3 is TGTGCCAGCAGCTTGTTTTCAGGGGCGGGGAACACTGAAGCTTTCTTT.

This chain joins TRBV7-8 and TRBJ2-1; D may be TRBD2 (6 bases). The V end lost 2 bases, the J end lost 4 bases, and 15 bases lay between the germline ends. There are 16 residues in the CDR3. CDR1 SGHVS and CDR2 FQNEAQ come from the germline V gene. The CDR3 region is CASSLTSGTSYNEQFF. In DNA form, the CDR3 reads TGTGCCAGCAGCTTAACCTCCGGGACTTCGTACAATGAGCAGTTCTTC. The full variable domain, rest sourced from reference TRBV7-8 and TRBJ2-1, is GAGVSQSPRYKVAKRGQDVALRCDPISGHVSLFWYQQALGQGPEFLTYFQNEAQLDKSGLPSDRFFAERPEGSVSTLKIQRTQQEDSAVYLCASSLTSGTSYNEQFFGPGTRLTVL.

The genes are TRBV6-5 and TRBJ2-3; TRBD2 is a possible D gene (6 bases). CDR3 length: 13 residues. Trimming shortened V by 6 bases and J by 8 bases, and 15 bases separated the two germline ends. The germline gives CDR1 MNHEY, CDR2 SVGAGI. CDR3 sequence reads: CASRRPGAGTQYF. The CDR3 coding sequence is TGTGCCAGCAGGCGACCGGGAGCAGGTACGCAGTATTTT.

This sequence joins TRBV27 and TRBJ2-1; 12 bases align to TRBD1. CDR3 size: 15 residues. Germline V gives CDR1 MNHEY, CDR2 SMNVEV (reference sequence). After removal of 5 bases from V and 9 bases from J, the junction contained 8 bases not matched to a gene. The CDR3: CASSLSGTGGTEQFF. DNA of the CDR3: TGTGCCAGCAGTCTTTCCGGGACAGGGGGCACTGAGCAGTTCTTC.

The chain employs TRBV29-1 and TRBJ1-1; D uncertain. Trimming shortened V by 5 bases and J by 4 bases, and 17 bases separated the two germline ends. Germline V gene sequence: CDR1 SQVTM, CDR2 ANQGSEA. The CDR3 has 14 amino acids. CDR3 nucleotides: TGCAGCGTTACGCAGGTCGCGCCGGTCACTGAAGCTTTCTTT. Protein sequence: CSVTQVAPVTEAFF.

As concerns this clone: The same CDR3 can be traced to other DNA sequences in this sample. The chain recombines TRBV11-2 with TRBJ2-7; D gene uncertain. CDR3 length: 13 amino acids. Trimming took 1 base from V and 1 from J, leaving 5 bases between them. The germline V gene encodes CDR1 SGHAT and CDR2 FQNNGV. The CDR3 coding sequence is TGTGCCAGCAGCTTAGGCGGATCCTACGAGCAGTACTTC. This gives the protein CASSLGGSYEQYF.

V usage is TRBV30 and J usage is TRBJ1-2; unclear D gene. The V gene lost 2 bases and the J gene lost 5 bases, with 15 bases spanning the gap. CDR1 is GTSNPN and CDR2 is SVGIG in the germline V gene (reference sequence). CDR3 length: 14 residues. The CDR3 reads CAWSKSSSVYGYTF. The CDR3 bases are TGTGCCTGGAGTAAAAGCAGCAGCGTTTATGGCTACACCTTC.

The rearrangement links TRBV10-1 to TRBJ2-5, with 10 positions matching TRBD1. This CDR3 has 14 amino acids. J lost 3 bases, V lost 6 bases, and 4 bases had no gene match. CDR1 and CDR2 (germline): WNHNN, SYGVQD (reference sequence). CDR3 DNA: TGCGCCAGCAGGGCCGGGACAGGGGAAGAGACCCAGTACTTC. This codes for CASRAGTGEETQYF.

The chain carries TRBV6-5 and TRBJ2-4; the match to TRBD1 covers 10 bases. The CDR3 is 15 amino acids. Germline values: CDR1 MNHEY, CDR2 SVGAGI. After removal of 0 bases from V and 8 bases from J, the junction contained 4 bases not matched to a gene. The CDR3 sequence: CASSYSGDRGYIQYF. The DNA of the CDR3 is TGTGCCAGCAGTTACTCGGGGGACAGGGGTTACATTCAGTACTTC.

The gene calls are TRBV11-2 and TRBJ2-7; D unclear. This CDR3 comprises 12 residues. Germline CDR1 and CDR2: SGHAT and FQNNGV. V was clipped by 5 bases and J by 5 bases, with 10 bases between them. CDR3: CASSPPPNEQYF. In DNA, the CDR3 is TGTGCCAGCAGCCCCCCGCCTAACGAGCAGTACTTC.

This rearrangement joins TRBV11-3 to TRBJ2-1; weak D call: TRBD2 (6 bases). The V and J ends lost 2 bases and 5 bases respectively, with 16 bases between them. The CDR3 totals 16 residues. The V gene's germline CDR1 is SGHNT and CDR2 YENEEA. The CDR3 sequence: CASSLSGGTLNNEQFF. CDR3 bases: TGTGCCAGCAGCTTATCGGGCGGGACTCTCAACAATGAGCAGTTCTTC.

The chain combines TRBV6-5 with TRBJ1-1; a weak D match, TRBD1 (6 bases). Trimming removed 0 bases from V and 4 bases from J, with 12 bases in between. CDR1 and CDR2 from the germline V gene are MNHEY and SVGAGI. The CDR3 runs 15 residues. The CDR3 protein is CASSYSNRVGTEAFF. The CDR3 DNA is TGTGCCAGCAGTTACTCAAACAGGGTTGGCACTGAAGCTTTCTTT.

The gene calls are TRBV6-5 and TRBJ1-1; no definite D call. The V end was cut by 0 bases, the J end by 1 base, with 12 bases between. The CDR3 contains 16 residues. The germline V gene has CDR1 MNHEY and CDR2 SVGAGI. This chain's CDR3 is CASSYSMGSSNTEAFF. The CDR3 nucleotides read TGTGCCAGCAGTTACTCGATGGGCAGCTCGAACACTGAAGCTTTCTTT.

This sequence joins TRBV6-5 and TRBJ2-7; TRBD1 aligns across 7 bases. Germline values: CDR1 MNHEY, CDR2 SVGAGI. This CDR3 has 16 residues. Losses at the gene ends were 0 bases for V and 4 bases for J; bases not matched to a gene: 9. This chain's CDR3 is CASSYSWGQQPYEQYF. CDR3 sequence (DNA): TGTGCCAGCAGTTACTCGTGGGGACAGCAACCTTACGAGCAGTACTTC.

This clone was observed once. The rearrangement joins TRBV6-6 to TRBJ1-2, with D perhaps matching TRBD1 (5 bases). This CDR3 comprises 15 residues. V was pared by 0 bases and J by 5 bases, with 13 bases between. CDR1 MNHNY and CDR2 SVGAGI come from the germline V gene (reference sequence). CDR3 region: CASSYSRDSKYGYTF. The CDR3 coding sequence is TGTGCCAGCAGTTACTCTCGCGACAGCAAGTATGGCTACACCTTC.

The chain employs TRBV2 and TRBJ2-1; 13 bases fit TRBD2. V was clipped by 8 bases and J by 0 bases; unmatched bases: 16. CDR1 and CDR2 (germline): SNHLY, FYNNEI. The CDR3 consists of 20 residues. The CDR3 reads CASSSVILAGGMLSYNEQFF. CDR3 bases: TGTGCCAGCTCGTCCGTCATACTAGCGGGAGGGATGCTCTCCTACAATGAGCAGTTCTTC.

V and J are TRBV28 and TRBJ2-3; D not resolved. The CDR3 runs to 13 residues. Germline V CDR1 and CDR2: MDHEN, SYDVKM. The V end lost 3 bases, the J end lost 2 bases, and 6 bases lay between the germline ends. The CDR3 nucleotides are TGTGCCAGCAGTTTGACATCCACAGATACGCAGTATTTT. This encodes CASSLTSTDTQYF.

This chain connects TRBV18 to TRBJ1-1, with 9 bases identical to TRBD1. This CDR3 is built from 11 residues. Germline CDR1 KGHSH, CDR2 LQKENI. Trimming at V came to 3 bases and at J to 10 bases, leaving 0 bases not matched to a gene. The CDR3, as DNA: TGTGCCAGCTCACCGGGACAGGGAGCTTTCTTT. This translates into CASSPGQGAFF.

V usage is TRBV19 and J usage is TRBJ2-5, with D perhaps matching TRBD2 (5 bases). CDR1 LNHDA and CDR2 SQIVND come from the germline V gene (reference sequence). V was shortened by 3 bases and J by 4 bases, with 21 bases between the two germline ends. The CDR3 covers 17 residues. CDR3 bases: TGTGCCAGTAGTATTTTAGGAGGTTTAGGATCAAGAGAGACCCAGTACTTC. It is translated as CASSILGGLGSRETQYF.

This chain links TRBV18 with TRBJ2-7; D possibly corresponds to TRBD1 (6 bases). V was shortened by 1 base and J by 1 base, with 8 bases between the two germline ends. From germline, CDR1 is KGHSH and CDR2 LQKENI. CDR3 length: 14 residues. CDR3: CASSPRGHSYEQYF. The CDR3 DNA reads TGTGCCAGCTCACCACGGGGGCATTCCTACGAGCAGTACTTC. The full variable domain, with the rest looked up from reference TRBV18 and TRBJ2-7, is NAGVMQNPRHLVRRRGQEARLRCSPMKGHSHVYWYRQLPEEGLKFMVYLQKENIIDESGMPKERFSAEFPKEGPSILRIQQVVRGDSAAYFCASSPRGHSYEQYFGPGTRLTVT.

The V call is TRBV6-4, the J call TRBJ2-7; TRBD2 aligns across 9 bases. Germline V lookup: CDR1 MRHNA, CDR2 SNTAGT. The trim removed 4 bases at V and 2 bases at J, leaving 9 bases unmatched. This CDR3 contains 16 residues. CDR3 region: CASSASKGGRAYEQYF. CDR3 coding DNA: TGTGCCAGCAGTGCCTCCAAGGGCGGGAGGGCCTACGAGCAGTACTTC.

J is TRBJ2-1 and V is TRBV10-2; TRBD1 aligns across 11 bases. Germline V CDR1 and CDR2: WSHSY, SAAADI. The V and J ends lost 7 bases and 7 bases, in that order; junction bases with no gene match: 6. The CDR3 length is 14 residues. CDR3 sequence (DNA): TGCGCCAGCAACGGACAGGGGGCGCGAAATGAGCAGTTCTTC. Translating it yields CASNGQGARNEQFF.

This rearrangement joins TRBV4-1 to TRBJ1-1; the D is unclear. Trimming left V 2 bases short and J 0 bases short, with 10 bases between. Germline V gives CDR1 MGHRA, CDR2 YSYEKL. The CDR3 loop spans 15 amino acids. CDR3 sequence reads: CASSQIGLMNTEAFF. CDR3 coding DNA: TGCGCCAGCAGCCAAATCGGACTCATGAACACTGAAGCTTTCTTT.

The V call is TRBV6-5, the J call TRBJ2-3; a weak D match, TRBD2 (5 bases). Germline V gives CDR1 MNHEY, CDR2 SVGAGI. Trimming stripped 4 bases from V and 4 bases from J, with 12 bases between. The CDR3 has 14 amino acids. The CDR3 DNA sequence: TGTGCCAGCAGTTTAATGCCCGGGGCAGATACGCAGTATTTT. Translating it yields CASSLMPGADTQYF.

V and J are TRBV2 and TRBJ2-3; D perhaps matches TRBD2 (6 bases). Trimming removed 6 bases at V and 5 bases at J, with 12 bases between. The CDR3 has 13 amino acids. Germline CDR1 reads SNHLY; CDR2 reads FYNNEI. CDR3 coding DNA: TGTGCCAGCAGCCGGGAGCAGGTAGATACGCAGTATTTT. Its protein is CASSREQVDTQYF.

The chain has TRBV6-5 and TRBJ1-2; D might be TRBD1 (6 bases). V gave up 4 bases and J gave up 3 bases, with 12 bases separating them. Germline CDR1 is MNHEY and CDR2 is SVGAGI. The CDR3 loop spans 14 amino acids. CDR3 sequence: CASSFIGGYYGYTF. CDR3 nucleotides: TGTGCCAGCAGTTTCATAGGGGGTTACTATGGCTACACCTTC.